Reported below is one T cell receptor beta chain. It has no known antigen specificity. Base qualities are not provided; no much larger clone lies one nucleotide away. No immune events such as infections were documented for the healthy donors during the collection period. Blood repertoires from healthy donors were used as a training cohort for calibrating time-dependent variance in a beta-binomial model of differential abundance of T-cell clones. The training cohort comprised about ten healthy donors, 3 female and 7 male. Donor ages ranged from about 29 to 65 years, with an average of roughly 47 years. Whole blood was collected from each healthy donor at three time points spaced around two weeks apart and obtained from a commercial supplier. For immunosequencing, genomic DNA was extracted from unsorted whole blood. The immunoSEQ Assay, which relies on bias-controlled multiplex PCR amplification of genomic DNA, was used to profile TCRbeta CDR3 regions. The authors' pipeline ran thus. The absolute abundance of each unique TCRbeta CDR3 region was quantified after sequences were collapsed and filtered. Two models were used to test differential abundance: a binomial model (Fisher-equivalent) and a beta-binomial model that adds time-dependent variance fitted from healthy donors. Clones with fewer than 5 combined templates were removed, and differential abundance was called for clones with a Benjamini-Hochberg FDR below 0.01. Using the form v = (b*log(k)+a)^2, the beta-binomial variance was modeled as a function of the total template count across the two samples. Here the immuneACCESS table is served through TCRdb, limited to in-frame sequences with V and J called. Missing clones are a known gap in these copies; in checked studies unresolved V genes cover under half, and the rest lacks a known reason. From that table come the V and J calls and clone size; the DNA was used to work out D and trimming. The sample data list some 77,000 clones, and 88% of these were observed just once. 15% to 20% of the sample is held by the ten biggest clonotypes.

This record comes from a study of identifying expanded T cells in peripheral blood (dated by TCRdb to the late 2010s). For the wider study: Technical replicates were generated by sequencing separate aliquots of the same genomic DNA pool, with four replicates compared pairwise.

What the research found in general, with its limitations: The authors expected that biological variance in healthy repertoires might rise further over much longer intervals, such as months to years. Across all healthy-donor time intervals, the beta-binomial model significantly lowered both the number of clones called differentially abundant and the false-positive rate. Between technical replicates the binomial model flagged about 1.1 differentially abundant clones, whereas over roughly two weeks the binomial model flagged about 15 and over approximately four weeks approximately 20. Variance in clone template counts between approximately 2-week samples significantly increased with total template count across all healthy donors.

The sequenced sample consisted of blood. This sequence originates from a person aged 18 to 70 in good health.

DNA sequence: TGTGCCACCAGCAGAGTCCCGCCGACAGCAACTAATGAAAAACTGTTTTTT. It translates to CATSRVPPTATNEKLFF. The rearrangement combines TRBV15 with TRBJ1-4, with TRBD1 as a weak D call on 5 bases. The germline V gene (reference sequence) specifies LNHNV as CDR1 and YYDKDF as CDR2. V loses 1 base of germline sequence and J loses 0 bases, and the interval between the two ends is 12 bases. The CDR3 spans 17 residues, from the cysteine through the phenylalanine. CDR3 DNA is the only sequence kept; it has 51 bases, read in frame from the first base.